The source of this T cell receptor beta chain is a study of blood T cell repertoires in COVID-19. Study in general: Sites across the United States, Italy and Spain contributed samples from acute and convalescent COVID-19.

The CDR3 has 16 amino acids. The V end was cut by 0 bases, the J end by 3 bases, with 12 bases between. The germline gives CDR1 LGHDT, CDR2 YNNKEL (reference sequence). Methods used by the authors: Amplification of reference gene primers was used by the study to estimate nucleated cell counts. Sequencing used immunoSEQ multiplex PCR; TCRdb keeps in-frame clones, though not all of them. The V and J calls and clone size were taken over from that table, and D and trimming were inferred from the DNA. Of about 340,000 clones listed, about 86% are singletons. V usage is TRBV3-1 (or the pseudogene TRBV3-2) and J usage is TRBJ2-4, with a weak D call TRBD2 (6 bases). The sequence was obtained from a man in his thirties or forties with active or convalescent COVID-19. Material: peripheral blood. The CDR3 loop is CASSQDRSDYKNIQYF. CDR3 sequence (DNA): TGTGCCAGCAGCCAAGATAGATCGGACTACAAAAACATTCAGTACTTC.